This T cell receptor (beta chain) stems from a study of Ad26.COV2.S vaccination and SARS-CoV-2 variants. Regarding treatment: roughly 19 received Ad26.COV2.S at low or high dose, single or two shots; 5 received placebo; per-sample allocation not given. Collection of samples fell on day 63 after the first vaccine or placebo injection. Expressing Wuhan-strain SARS-CoV-2 spike, an Ad26 vector served as the vaccine. On this clone: Its target is unknown.

Using immunoSEQ multiplex PCR, the repertoire was profiled, and TCRdb retains in-frame clones only, with some absent. The sample consists of 200,000 to 300,000 clones, approximately 88% of them appearing once. Study findings and constraints: People who got the vaccine or the placebo had similar non-spike TCR breadth. Post-vaccination breadth of spike-specific CD8+ and CD4+ T cell responses was reportedly substantial.

The ends lost 0 bases at V and 3 bases at J; junction bases unmatched: 10. The germline V gene has CDR1 SEHNR and CDR2 FQNEAQ (reference sequence). The CDR3 totals 17 residues. The sequence was collected from a person between 18 and 65 years old who received the Ad26.COV2.S COVID-19 vaccine or a placebo. Sequencing used peripheral blood, obtained in a trial of Ad26.COV2.S vaccine versus placebo. V usage is TRBV7-9 and J usage is TRBJ2-7; 8 positions agree with TRBD2. The CDR3 reads CASSLAASGPFNYEQYF. The DNA for the CDR3 is TGTGCCAGCAGCTTAGCGGCTAGCGGGCCCTTTAACTACGAGCAGTACTTC.